The 9 T cell receptor beta chains below were found in one sample sequenced in a study of OX40 agonist ivuxolimab in advanced cancers. Data came from immunoSEQ multiplex PCR; TCRdb stores just in-frame clones and leaves some out. This table has fewer than 85,000 clones, about 93% appearing once. Sequencing was performed on CD4+ or CD8+ T cells sorted from blood, taken in a trial of the OX40 agonist ivuxolimab. The receptors stem from an adult with an advanced solid tumor such as melanoma, head and neck, liver or kidney cancer.

The chain uses TRBV30 and TRBJ2-7, with 7 bases lining up with TRBD1. The CDR3 length is 17 residues. Trimming at V came to 2 bases and at J to 2 bases, leaving 15 bases not matched to a gene. Germline V gene data show CDR1 as GTSNPN and CDR2 as SVGIG (reference sequence). For the CDR3, the DNA is TGTGCCTGGAGTACCCCCCGACAGGGACGAGACCCCTACGAGCAGTACTTC. This gives the protein CAWSTPRQGRDPYEQYF.

This chain joins TRBV13 and TRBJ2-1, with 8 bases fitting TRBD2. The V gene end was trimmed by 1 base and the J gene end by 2 bases; junction bases not matched to a gene: 1. The CDR3 consists of 15 residues. The V gene's germline CDR1 is PRHDT and CDR2 FYEKMQ (reference sequence). The CDR3 loop is CASSLDGGAYNEQFF. In DNA form, the CDR3 reads TGTGCCAGCAGCTTAGACGGGGGGGCCTACAATGAGCAGTTCTTC.

The V gene is TRBV29-1, the J gene TRBJ2-7, with 9 bases identical to TRBD1. The length of the CDR3 is 14 residues. J lost 3 bases, V lost 6 bases, and 9 bases had no gene match. Germline V gene lookup returns CDR1 SQVTM and CDR2 ANQGSEA. For the CDR3, the DNA is TGCAGCGTCATCTTCGGGACAGGGATCTACGAGCAGTACTTC. As protein: CSVIFGTGIYEQYF.

The CDR3 sequence: CASSKFQGSSSYEQYF. CDR3 in DNA: TGTGCCAGCAGCAAGTTCCAGGGCAGCAGCTCCTACGAGCAGTACTTC. The chain is built from TRBV21-1 and TRBJ2-7; TRBD1, the D gene given by the table, was not confirmed from the DNA. TRBV21-1 is assigned pseudogene status. This CDR3 comprises 16 residues.

This chain uses TRBV11-2 with TRBJ2-1; 10 nucleotides align to TRBD2. The V segment lost 1 base and the J segment 8 bases; nucleotides outside the gene matches: 14. The CDR3 consists of 18 residues. Germline CDR1 and CDR2: SGHAT and FQNNGV. CDR3 nucleotide sequence: TGTGCCAGCAGCTTAGGGGTCCGGGCTAGCGGGGGATTATATGAGCAGTTCTTC. Its protein is CASSLGVRASGGLYEQFF.

This sequence joins TRBV7-9 and TRBJ2-7; D unresolved. Trimming pared 1 base from V and 6 bases from J, leaving 13 bases between. CDR1 and CDR2 (germline): SEHNR, FQNEAQ (reference sequence). The CDR3 length is 14 residues. The CDR3 coding sequence is TGTGCCAGCAGCTTAGTTCCAACTGCAAGCGAGCAGTACTTC. Its translation is CASSLVPTASEQYF.

This chain uses TRBV7-2 with TRBJ2-3, with D hard to call. Trimming pared 5 bases from V and 1 base from J, leaving 10 bases between. Per germline, CDR1 SGHTA and CDR2 FQGNSA. The CDR3 length is 14 residues. The CDR3 nucleotides read TGTGCCAGCAGCCCCAGTCTGCGCACAGATACGCAGTATTTT. This encodes CASSPSLRTDTQYF.

This sequence joins TRBV19 and TRBJ1-5; D is uncertain. Per germline, CDR1 LNHDA and CDR2 SQIVND (reference sequence). CDR3 size: 15 residues. V dropped 3 bases and J dropped 2 bases, with 11 bases sitting between them. DNA of the CDR3: TGTGCCAGTAGTATCGGACTTAGAGGCAATCAGCCCCAGCATTTT. Amino acid sequence: CASSIGLRGNQPQHF.

The CDR3 is CASSASGRPYNEQFF. The CDR3 DNA reads TGTGCCAGCAGCGCTAGCGGGAGGCCCTACAATGAGCAGTTCTTC. The chain employs TRBV7-2 and TRBJ2-1; 11 bases fit TRBD2. The CDR3 loop spans 15 amino acids. Germline CDR1 SGHTA, CDR2 FQGNSA. Germline trimming cut 5 bases from V and 2 bases from J; bases unmatched to any gene: 2.